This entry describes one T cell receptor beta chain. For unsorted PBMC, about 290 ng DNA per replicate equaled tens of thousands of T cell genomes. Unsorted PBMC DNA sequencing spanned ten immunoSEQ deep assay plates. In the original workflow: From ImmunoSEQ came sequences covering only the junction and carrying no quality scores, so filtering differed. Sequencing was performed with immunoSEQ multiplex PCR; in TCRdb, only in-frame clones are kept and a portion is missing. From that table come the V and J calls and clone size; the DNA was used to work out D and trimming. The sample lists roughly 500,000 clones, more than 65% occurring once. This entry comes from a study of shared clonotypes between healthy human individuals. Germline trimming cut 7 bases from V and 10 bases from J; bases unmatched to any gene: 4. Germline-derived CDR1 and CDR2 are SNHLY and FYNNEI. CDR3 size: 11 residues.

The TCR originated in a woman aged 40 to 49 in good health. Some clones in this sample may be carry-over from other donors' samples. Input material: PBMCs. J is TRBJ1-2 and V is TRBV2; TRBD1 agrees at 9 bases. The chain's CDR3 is CASTGQGVYTF. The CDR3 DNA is TGTGCCAGCACGGGACAGGGCGTCTACACCTTC.